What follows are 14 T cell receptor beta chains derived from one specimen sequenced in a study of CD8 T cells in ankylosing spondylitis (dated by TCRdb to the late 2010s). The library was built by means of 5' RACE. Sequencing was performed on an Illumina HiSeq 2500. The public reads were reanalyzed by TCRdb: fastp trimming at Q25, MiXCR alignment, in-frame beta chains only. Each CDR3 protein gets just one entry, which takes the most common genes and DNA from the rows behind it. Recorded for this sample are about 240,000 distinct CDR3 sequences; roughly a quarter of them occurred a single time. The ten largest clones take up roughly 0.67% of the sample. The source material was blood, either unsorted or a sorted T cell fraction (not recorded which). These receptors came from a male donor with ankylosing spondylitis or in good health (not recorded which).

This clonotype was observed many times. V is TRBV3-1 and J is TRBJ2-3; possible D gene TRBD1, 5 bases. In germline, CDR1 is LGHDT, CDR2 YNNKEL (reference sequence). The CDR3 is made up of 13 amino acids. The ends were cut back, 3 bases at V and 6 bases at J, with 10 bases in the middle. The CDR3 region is CASSHLDKDTQYF. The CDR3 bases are TGTGCCAGCAGCCATCTGGACAAGGATACGCAGTATTTT.

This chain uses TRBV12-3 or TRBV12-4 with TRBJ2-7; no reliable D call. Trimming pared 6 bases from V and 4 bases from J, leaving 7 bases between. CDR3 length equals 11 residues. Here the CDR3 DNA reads TGTGCCAGCAGGAGTTTTTACGAGCAGTACTTC. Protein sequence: CASRSFYEQYF.

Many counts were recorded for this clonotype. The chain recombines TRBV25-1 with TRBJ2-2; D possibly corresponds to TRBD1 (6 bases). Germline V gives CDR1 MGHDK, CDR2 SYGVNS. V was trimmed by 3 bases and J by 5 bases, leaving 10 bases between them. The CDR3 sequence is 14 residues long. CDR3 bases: TGTGCCAGCAGTGAGCAGGGGAAGACCGGGGAGCTGTTTTTT. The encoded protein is CASSEQGKTGELFF.

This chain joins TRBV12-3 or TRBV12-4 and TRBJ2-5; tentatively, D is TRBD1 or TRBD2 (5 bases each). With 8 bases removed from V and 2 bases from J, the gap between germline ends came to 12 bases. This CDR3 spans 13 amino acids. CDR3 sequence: CASGAGDQETQYF. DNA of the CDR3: TGTGCCAGCGGGGCGGGTGATCAAGAGACCCAGTACTTC.

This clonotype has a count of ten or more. CDR3 region: CSASAVTEAFF. The CDR3 nucleotides are TGCAGTGCTAGCGCGGTGACTGAAGCTTTCTTT. The chain recombines TRBV20-1 with TRBJ1-1; D remains ambiguous. CDR1 is DFQATT and CDR2 is SNEGSKA in the germline V gene (reference sequence). There are 11 residues in the CDR3. Trimming left V 3 bases short and J 5 bases short, with 7 bases between.

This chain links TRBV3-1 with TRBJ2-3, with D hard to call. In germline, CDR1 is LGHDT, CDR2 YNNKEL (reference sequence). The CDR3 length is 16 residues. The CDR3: CHRGVPLLTSTDTQYF. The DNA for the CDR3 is TGTCACCGTGGTGTGCCCCTACTCACTAGCACAGATACGCAGTATTTT.

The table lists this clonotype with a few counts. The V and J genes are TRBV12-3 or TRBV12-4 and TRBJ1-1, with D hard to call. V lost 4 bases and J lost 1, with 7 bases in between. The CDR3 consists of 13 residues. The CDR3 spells CASSSTGNTEAFF. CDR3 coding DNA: TGTGCCAGCAGTTCTACGGGGAACACTGAAGCTTTCTTT.

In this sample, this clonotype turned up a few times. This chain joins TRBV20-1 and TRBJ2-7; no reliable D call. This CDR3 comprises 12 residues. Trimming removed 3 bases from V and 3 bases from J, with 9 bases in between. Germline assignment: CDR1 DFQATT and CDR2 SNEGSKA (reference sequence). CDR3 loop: CSARVEYYEQYF. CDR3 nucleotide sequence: TGCAGTGCTAGGGTGGAGTACTACGAGCAGTACTTC.

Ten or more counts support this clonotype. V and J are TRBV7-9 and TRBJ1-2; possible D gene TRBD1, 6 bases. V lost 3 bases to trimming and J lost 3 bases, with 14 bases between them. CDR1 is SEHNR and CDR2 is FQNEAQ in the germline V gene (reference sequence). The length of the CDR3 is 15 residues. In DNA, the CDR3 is TGTGCCAGCAGCTTTCTAGCAGGGGACTACTATGGCTACACCTTC. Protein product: CASSFLAGDYYGYTF.

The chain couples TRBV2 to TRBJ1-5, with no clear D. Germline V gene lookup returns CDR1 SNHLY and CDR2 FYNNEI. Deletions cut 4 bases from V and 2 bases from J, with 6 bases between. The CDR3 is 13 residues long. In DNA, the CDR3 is TGTGCCAGCAGTGGACTGGGCAATCAGCCCCAGCATTTT. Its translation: CASSGLGNQPQHF.

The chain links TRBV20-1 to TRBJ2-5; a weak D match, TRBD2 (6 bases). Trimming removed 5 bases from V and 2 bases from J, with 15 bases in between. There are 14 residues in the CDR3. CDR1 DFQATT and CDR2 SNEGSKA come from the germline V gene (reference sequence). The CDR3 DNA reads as TGCAGTGCTCTGGTAGCGGAACCTCAAGAGACCCAGTACTTC. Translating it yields CSALVAEPQETQYF.

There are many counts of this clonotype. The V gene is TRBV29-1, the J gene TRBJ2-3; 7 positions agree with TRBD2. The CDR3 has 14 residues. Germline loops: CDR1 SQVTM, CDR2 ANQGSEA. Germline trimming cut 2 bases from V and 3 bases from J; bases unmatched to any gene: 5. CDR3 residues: CSVEKGRGTDTQYF. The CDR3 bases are TGCAGCGTTGAAAAGGGGCGGGGGACAGATACGCAGTATTTT.

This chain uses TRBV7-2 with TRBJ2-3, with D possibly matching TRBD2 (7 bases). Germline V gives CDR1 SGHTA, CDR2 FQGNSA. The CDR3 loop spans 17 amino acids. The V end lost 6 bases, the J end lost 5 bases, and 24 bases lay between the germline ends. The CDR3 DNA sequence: TGTGCCAGCAGTTTGGGGGGCAGCGGGGATCGGGGAGATACGCAGTATTTT. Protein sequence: CASSLGGSGDRGDTQYF.

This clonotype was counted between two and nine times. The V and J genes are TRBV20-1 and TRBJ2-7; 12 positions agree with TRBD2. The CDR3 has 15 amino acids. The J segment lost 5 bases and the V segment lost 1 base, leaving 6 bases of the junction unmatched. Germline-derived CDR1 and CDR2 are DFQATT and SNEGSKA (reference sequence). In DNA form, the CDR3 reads TGCAGTGCTAGAGCTAGCGGGGGGGCTGCCCACGAGCAGTACTTC. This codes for CSARASGGAAHEQYF.